This TCR beta chain is drawn from a study of T cells in Graves' hyperthyroidism and ophthalmopathy. This clonotype was seen a few times. Its matching antigen is unknown. Study-level findings and limits: Ophthalmopathy stood apart from stable hyperthyroidism in a 13 V-J model.

RNA transcripts gave rise to amplified TCR beta CDR3 regions. HTBI primers were used for first-round RT-PCR of the TCR CDR3. TCRdb used MiXCR to reprocess the multiplex PCR reads, holding one entry per CDR3 protein. The table includes roughly 240,000 distinct CDR3 sequences, about 16% detected once. Germline values: CDR1 SNHLY, CDR2 FYNNEI. With 7 bases removed from V and 5 bases from J, the gap between germline ends came to 7 bases. This CDR3 is built from 11 residues. The chain joins TRBV2 to TRBJ2-3; D call uncertain. The material sequenced was blood. The TCR comes from a woman under 30 with Graves' ophthalmopathy. The CDR3 DNA reads as TGTGCCAGCACAAAGCAAGATACGCAGTATTTT. It encodes CASTKQDTQYF.